This T cell receptor (beta chain) stems from a study of blood T cell repertoires in COVID-19. Per the authors' pipeline: Cell counts per sample came from amplifying reference gene primers. The protocol was immunoSEQ multiplex PCR, while the TCRdb copy is restricted to in-frame clones and leaves out a portion. The DNA was the basis for D and trimming; V, J and clone size are from that table. The sample has 300,000 to 350,000 clones; 88% are singletons. The V gene's germline CDR1 is SGHRS and CDR2 YFSETQ. This CDR3 comprises 14 residues. Trimming shortened V by 3 bases and J by 3 bases, and 9 bases separated the two germline ends.

This clonotype originated in a woman in her seventies with COVID-19, enrolled during active disease. Sample: peripheral blood. The V gene is TRBV5-1, the J gene TRBJ2-2; a possible D gene is TRBD2 (5 bases). The DNA for the CDR3 is TGCGCCAGCAGCTACGCCGGGGACACCGGGGAGCTGTTTTTT. Translating gives CASSYAGDTGELFF.